Shown below are 11 T cell receptor beta chains from a single sample sequenced in a study of early T cells in non-severe SARS-CoV-2 infection. TCRdb fed the 5' RACE reads into MiXCR, producing one record per CDR3 protein. The table has about 73,000 distinct CDR3 sequences, 12% to 15% seen once. Sequencing was performed on whole blood. These receptors originate from an adult who was a healthcare worker with PCR-confirmed SARS-CoV-2 infection or an uninfected control (not recorded which).

V and J are TRBV20-1 and TRBJ1-5, with 8 nucleotides matching TRBD1. CDR1 and CDR2 from the germline V gene are DFQATT and SNEGSKA (reference sequence). V lost 6 bases to trimming and J lost 0 bases; unmatched junction nucleotides: 7. The CDR3 covers 15 residues. The CDR3 sequence is CSAVTGALSNQPQHF. The CDR3 nucleotides read TGCAGTGCAGTGACAGGGGCCCTTAGCAATCAGCCCCAGCATTTT.

This clonotype was detected a few times. The rearrangement uses TRBV9 and TRBJ2-3; D gene ambiguous. V lost 0 bases and J lost 6, with 23 bases in between. CDR3 length: 18 amino acids. Germline V gives CDR1 SGDLS, CDR2 YYNGEE. The CDR3: CASSVEGATRTLSDTQYF. The CDR3 DNA reads as TGTGCCAGCAGCGTAGAAGGTGCGACAAGGACCCTCTCTGATACGCAGTATTTT. The whole variable domain, filled in from reference TRBV9 and TRBJ2-3, reads DSGVTQTPKHLITATGQRVTLRCSPRSGDLSVYWYQQSLDQGLQFLIQYYNGEERAKGNILERFSAQQFPDLHSELNLSSLELGDSALYFCASSVEGATRTLSDTQYFGPGTRLTVL.

This clonotype was counted at least ten times. V is TRBV3-1 and J is TRBJ1-6; 8 bases fit TRBD1. Germline assignment: CDR1 LGHDT and CDR2 YNNKEL (reference sequence). V lost 4 bases to trimming and J lost 9 bases; unmatched junction nucleotides: 5. This CDR3 has 14 residues. CDR3 in amino acids: CASSPDRDVSPLHF. The CDR3 DNA follows: TGTGCCAGCAGCCCGGACAGGGACGTTTCACCCCTCCACTTT.

This clonotype was observed many times. The chain combines TRBV30 with TRBJ2-1; D is undetermined. There are 15 residues in the CDR3. The V gene's germline CDR1 is GTSNPN and CDR2 SVGIG (reference sequence). Deletions cut 3 bases from V and 2 bases from J, with 14 bases between. CDR3: CAWRSSMGPYNEQFF. Written as DNA, the CDR3 is TGTGCCTGGAGATCATCGATGGGTCCCTACAATGAGCAGTTCTTC. Full variable domain (outside the CDR3, taken from reference TRBV30 and TRBJ2-1): SQTIHQWPATLVQPVGSPLSLECTVEGTSNPNLYWYRQAAGRGLQLLFYSVGIGQISSEVPQNLSASRPQDRQFILSSKKLLLSDSGFYLCAWRSSMGPYNEQFFGPGTRLTVL.

The V gene is TRBV6-1, the J gene TRBJ2-6; tentative D call: TRBD2 (7 bases). This CDR3 is built from 17 residues. The germline V gene has CDR1 MNHNS and CDR2 SASEGT. V dropped 3 bases and J dropped 3 bases, with 15 bases sitting between them. CDR3 residues: CASSERGGGVGANVLTF. CDR3 coding DNA: TGTGCCAGCAGTGAGAGGGGGGGAGGAGTTGGGGCCAACGTCCTGACTTTC.

The CDR3 loop reads CASSLAGLGAFF. The CDR3 DNA follows: TGTGCCAGCAGCTTAGCGGGGCTAGGAGCTTTCTTT. The chain links TRBV7-2 to TRBJ1-1; D may be TRBD1 (5 bases). The germline gives CDR1 SGHTA, CDR2 FQGNSA. The CDR3 totals 12 residues. Trimming left V 0 bases short and J 10 bases short, with 9 bases between.

This clonotype was found a few times. The chain uses TRBV28 and TRBJ1-1, with no clear D. The germline CDR1 and CDR2 sequences are MDHEN and SYDVKM. V was shortened by 6 bases and J by 3 bases, with 8 bases between the two germline ends. This CDR3 region has 12 residues. The CDR3 loop is CASSNIHTEAFF. The CDR3, as DNA: TGTGCCAGCAGCAACATACACACTGAAGCTTTCTTT.

This clonotype was recorded at least ten times. The chain links TRBV5-4 to TRBJ2-2; 7 bases are a match to TRBD2. Germline values: CDR1 SGHNT, CDR2 YYREEE (reference sequence). The V gene end was trimmed by 0 bases and the J gene end by 6 bases; junction bases not matched to a gene: 2. The CDR3 spans 14 residues. The CDR3, as DNA: TGTGCCAGCAGCTTGGGCGGACTAGCCGGGGAGCTGTTTTTT. Translated: CASSLGGLAGELFF.

In this sample, this clonotype turned up a few times. J is TRBJ2-3 and V is TRBV9; unclear D gene. From germline, CDR1 is SGDLS and CDR2 YYNGEE. This CDR3 region has 13 residues. V gave up 0 bases and J gave up 6 bases, with 8 bases separating them. CDR3 nucleotide sequence: TGTGCCAGCAGCGTAGCCGGCCGGGATACGCAGTATTTT. This encodes CASSVAGRDTQYF.

The genes are TRBV7-6 and TRBJ2-2, with a possible D match to TRBD1 (6 bases). Germline V lookup: CDR1 SGHVS, CDR2 FNYEAQ. V was trimmed by 5 bases and J by 1 base, leaving 17 bases between them. The CDR3 sequence is 17 residues long. CDR3 amino acids: CASSPKETGWNTGELFF. CDR3 sequence (DNA): TGTGCCAGCAGCCCTAAGGAGACAGGCTGGAACACCGGGGAGCTGTTTTTT.

This clonotype was found a few times. The chain is built from TRBV3-1 and TRBJ1-2; D uncertain. In germline, CDR1 is LGHDT, CDR2 YNNKEL (reference sequence). Between the trimmed V and J ends, which lost 9 bases and 4 bases, there was a span of 18 bases. The CDR3 runs 14 residues. CDR3 sequence: CASMGSGVFYGYTF. CDR3 DNA sequence: TGTGCCAGTATGGGGAGCGGGGTTTTCTATGGCTACACCTTC.